One sample yielded the 15 T cell receptor beta chains listed below, sequenced in a study of CD4 T cells in relation to SARS-CoV-2 and coronaviruses. Unexposed donor CD4+ T cells date from about 2011-2019, before the COVID-19 pandemic. Clones were sequenced by immunoSEQ multiplex PCR, and TCRdb holds only the in-frame ones, with some missing. This repertoire shows about 59,000 clones, 86% found once; its top ten account for around 1.3%. The sequenced sample consisted of memory CD4+ T cells from PBMCs. The receptors derive from a human donor in good health.

The CDR3 reads CASSYSQSYGYTF. CDR3 DNA: TGTGCCAGCAGTTACTCACAGAGCTATGGCTACACCTTC. The gene calls are TRBV6-5 and TRBJ1-2; no reliable D call. Germline-derived CDR1 and CDR2 are MNHEY and SVGAGI. Trimming shortened V by 0 bases and J by 4 bases, and 6 bases separated the two germline ends. The CDR3 is 13 amino acids.

This CDR3 is CASSLASGRNGELFF. In DNA form, the CDR3 reads TGTGCCAGCAGCTTAGCGAGCGGGAGGAACGGGGAGCTGTTTTTT. The chain is built from TRBV7-2 and TRBJ2-2; TRBD2 matches 9 bases. This CDR3 has 15 amino acids. Germline values: CDR1 SGHTA, CDR2 FQGNSA. J lost 7 bases, V lost 0 bases, and 3 bases had no gene match.

The chain joins TRBV28 to TRBJ2-7; TRBD2 aligns across 16 bases. The CDR3 contains 16 residues. Germline V gene lookup returns CDR1 MDHEN and CDR2 SYDVKM. J lost 5 bases, V lost 6 bases, and 7 bases had no gene match. The chain's CDR3 is CASSSTGTSGRDEQYF. In DNA, the CDR3 is TGTGCCAGCAGCTCTACCGGGACTAGCGGGAGGGACGAGCAGTACTTC.

This sequence joins TRBV3-1 (or the pseudogene TRBV3-2) and TRBJ2-4; tentative D call: TRBD2 (7 bases). Germline V gene data show CDR1 as LGHDT and CDR2 as YNNKEL (reference sequence). The V gene lost 1 base and the J gene lost 5 bases, with 15 bases spanning the gap. The CDR3 covers 16 residues. The CDR3 DNA sequence: TGTGCCAGCAGCCAAGGGTCTACAGGGAGGGAAAACATTCAGTACTTC. Translating gives CASSQGSTGRENIQYF.

The chain carries TRBV7-9 and TRBJ2-5; D is perhaps TRBD2 (5 bases). Trimming pared 5 bases from V and 5 bases from J, leaving 18 bases between. Germline V lookup: CDR1 SEHNR, CDR2 FQNEAQ (reference sequence). The CDR3 covers 15 residues. Here the CDR3 reads CASSHLQQRAETQYF. The CDR3 DNA reads as TGTGCCAGCAGCCATTTACAACAGAGGGCTGAGACCCAGTACTTC.

The rearrangement links TRBV18 to TRBJ1-1; D ambiguous. V lost 4 bases and J lost 3, with 9 bases in between. From germline, CDR1 is KGHSH and CDR2 LQKENI. This CDR3 contains 13 residues. The CDR3 loop reads CASSQGRDTEAFF. The CDR3 DNA sequence: TGTGCCAGCTCACAAGGGAGGGACACTGAAGCTTTCTTT.

The V gene is TRBV7-6, the J gene TRBJ2-5; D is possibly TRBD2 (7 bases). Trimming took 0 bases from V and 4 from J, leaving 15 bases between them. This CDR3 is 16 amino acids long. In germline, CDR1 is SGHVS, CDR2 FNYEAQ. DNA of the CDR3: TGTGCCAGCAGCTTAGCTGGGGGGGGCTCTGGAGAGACCCAGTACTTC. This gives the protein CASSLAGGGSGETQYF.

The chain uses TRBV10-3 and TRBJ2-3; the match to TRBD2 covers 12 bases. Germline V CDR1 and CDR2: ENHRY, SYGVKD. The CDR3 is 14 amino acids. The V segment lost 4 bases and the J segment 6 bases; nucleotides outside the gene matches: 2. The CDR3 sequence is CAISGLAGADTQYF. CDR3 in DNA: TGTGCCATCAGTGGACTAGCGGGGGCCGATACGCAGTATTTT.

The gene calls are TRBV28 and TRBJ2-7; 9 nucleotides align to TRBD1. V dropped 7 bases and J dropped 4; count of bases not matched to a gene: 11. Germline-derived CDR1 and CDR2 are MDHEN and SYDVKM. The CDR3 loop spans 15 amino acids. The CDR3 DNA reads as TGTGCCAGCAACGAAGCGGGACAGGGTAATTACGAGCAGTACTTC. Protein product: CASNEAGQGNYEQYF.

The rearrangement links TRBV4-1 to TRBJ2-6; TRBD2 matches at 10 bases. Trimming cost V 3 bases and J 0 bases; bases outside gene matches: 14. Germline CDR1 is MGHRA and CDR2 is YSYEKL. The CDR3 is 21 residues long. CDR3 sequence: CASSQSRIAGGQSSGANVLTF. The CDR3 nucleotides read TGCGCCAGCAGCCAGTCCAGGATAGCGGGAGGTCAAAGCTCTGGGGCCAACGTCCTGACTTTC.

The chain links TRBV7-3 to TRBJ2-7; 11 bases are a match to TRBD1. Germline values: CDR1 SGHTA, CDR2 FQGTGA. The CDR3 runs 15 residues. The trim removed 3 bases at V and 5 bases at J, leaving 6 bases unmatched. CDR3 protein: CASSFGGTGGNEQYF. The CDR3 DNA sequence: TGTGCCAGCAGCTTTGGCGGGACAGGGGGAAACGAGCAGTACTTC.

This clone was counted a single time. The chain is built from TRBV6-5 and TRBJ1-2; D gene unclear. The CDR3 is 13 amino acids. The V end was cut by 2 bases, the J end by 1 base, with 5 bases between. Per the germline V gene, CDR1 is MNHEY and CDR2 is SVGAGI. This CDR3 reads CASSYVGNYGYTF. The CDR3 DNA follows: TGTGCCAGCAGTTACGTGGGTAACTATGGCTACACCTTC.

This clone is deemed medium-sized. The V call is TRBV2, the J call TRBJ1-6; possibly TRBD1 for D (6 bases). CDR1 is SNHLY, CDR2 FYNNEI, per germline. This CDR3 is built from 14 residues. Trimming took 6 bases from V and 7 from J, leaving 13 bases between them. Written as DNA, the CDR3 is TGTGCCAGCAGGCCCGAGGGGGGGAATTCACCCCTCCACTTT. This gives the protein CASRPEGGNSPLHF.

This sequence joins TRBV5-4 and TRBJ2-7, with 9 bases aligning to TRBD2. V gave up 5 bases and J gave up 6 bases; unmatched junction bases: 12. The CDR3 consists of 15 residues. Germline CDR1 is SGHNT and CDR2 is YYREEE (reference sequence). The CDR3 nucleotides are TGTGCCAGCAGGCGTTTAGCGGGAGCCCTCTCCGAGCAGTACTTC. It translates to CASRRLAGALSEQYF.

The sample holds a few counts of this clone. V is TRBV27 and J is TRBJ2-2, with 10 bases lining up with TRBD2. Germline values: CDR1 MNHEY, CDR2 SMNVEV (reference sequence). The CDR3 totals 17 residues. J was trimmed by 0 bases and V by 3 bases; bases with no gene match: 4. CDR3 in DNA: TGTGCCAGCAGTTTGCGCACTAGCGGGGCGAACACCGGGGAGCTGTTTTTT. As protein: CASSLRTSGANTGELFF.